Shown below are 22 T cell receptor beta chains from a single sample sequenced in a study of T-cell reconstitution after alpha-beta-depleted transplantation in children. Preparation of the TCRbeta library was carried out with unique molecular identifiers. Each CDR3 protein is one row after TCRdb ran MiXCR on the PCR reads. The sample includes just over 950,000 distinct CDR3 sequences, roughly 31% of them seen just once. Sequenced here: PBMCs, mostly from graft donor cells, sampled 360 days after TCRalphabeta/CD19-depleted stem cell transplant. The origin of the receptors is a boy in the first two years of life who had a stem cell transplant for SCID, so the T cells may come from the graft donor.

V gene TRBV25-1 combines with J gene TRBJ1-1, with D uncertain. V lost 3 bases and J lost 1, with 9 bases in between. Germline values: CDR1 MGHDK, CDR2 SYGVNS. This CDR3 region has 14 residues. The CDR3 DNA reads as TGTGCCAGCAGTGATCTGGGCCCGAACACTGAAGCTTTCTTT. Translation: CASSDLGPNTEAFF.

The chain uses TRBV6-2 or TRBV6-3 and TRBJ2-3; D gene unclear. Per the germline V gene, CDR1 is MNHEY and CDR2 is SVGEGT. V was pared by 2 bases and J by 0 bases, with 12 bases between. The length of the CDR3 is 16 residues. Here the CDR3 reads CASSYRTSSSTDTQYF. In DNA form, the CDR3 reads TGTGCCAGCAGTTACCGTACAAGTTCTAGCACAGATACGCAGTATTTT.

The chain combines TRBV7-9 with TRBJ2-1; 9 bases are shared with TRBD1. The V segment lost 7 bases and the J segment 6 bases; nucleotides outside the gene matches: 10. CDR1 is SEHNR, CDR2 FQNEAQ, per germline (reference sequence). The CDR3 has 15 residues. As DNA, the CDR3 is TGTGCCAGCACCCCAGGACAGGGGAGGACCAATGAGCAGTTCTTC. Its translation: CASTPGQGRTNEQFF. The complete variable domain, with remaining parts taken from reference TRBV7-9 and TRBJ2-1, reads DTGVSQNPRHKITKRGQNVTFRCDPISEHNRLYWYRQTLGQGPEFLTYFQNEAQLEKSRLLSDRFSAERPKGSFSTLEIQRTEQGDSAMYLCASTPGQGRTNEQFFGPGTRLTVL.

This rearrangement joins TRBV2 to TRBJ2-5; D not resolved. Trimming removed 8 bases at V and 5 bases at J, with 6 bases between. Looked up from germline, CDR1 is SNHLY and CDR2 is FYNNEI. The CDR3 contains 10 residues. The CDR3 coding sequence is TGTGCCAGCCGTTGGGAGACCCAGTACTTC. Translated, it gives CASRWETQYF.

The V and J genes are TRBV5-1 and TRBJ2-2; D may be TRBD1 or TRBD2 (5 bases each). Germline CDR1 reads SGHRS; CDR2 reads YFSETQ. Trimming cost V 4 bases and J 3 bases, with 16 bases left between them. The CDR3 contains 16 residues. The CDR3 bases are TGCGCCAGCAGCGCAGGGACCGCCCCTTACACCGGGGAGCTGTTTTTT. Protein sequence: CASSAGTAPYTGELFF.

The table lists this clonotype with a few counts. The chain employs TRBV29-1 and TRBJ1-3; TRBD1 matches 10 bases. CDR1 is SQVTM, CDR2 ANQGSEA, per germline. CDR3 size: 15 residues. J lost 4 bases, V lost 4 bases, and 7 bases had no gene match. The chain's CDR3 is CSVATTGGDGNTIYF. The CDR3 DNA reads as TGCAGCGTTGCCACGACAGGGGGCGACGGAAACACCATATATTTT.

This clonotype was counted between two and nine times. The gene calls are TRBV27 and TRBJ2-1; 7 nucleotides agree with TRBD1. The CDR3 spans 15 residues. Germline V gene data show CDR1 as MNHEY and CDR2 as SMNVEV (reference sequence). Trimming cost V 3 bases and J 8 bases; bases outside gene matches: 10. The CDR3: CASSLNRGAPYEQFF. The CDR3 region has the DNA TGTGCCAGCAGTTTGAACAGGGGCGCCCCGTATGAGCAGTTCTTC.

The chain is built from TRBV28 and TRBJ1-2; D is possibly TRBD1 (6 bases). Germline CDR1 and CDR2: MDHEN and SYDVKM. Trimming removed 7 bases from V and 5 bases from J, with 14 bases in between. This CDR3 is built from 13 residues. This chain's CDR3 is CASTTQGWYGYTF. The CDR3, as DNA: TGTGCCAGCACAACACAGGGTTGGTATGGCTACACCTTC.

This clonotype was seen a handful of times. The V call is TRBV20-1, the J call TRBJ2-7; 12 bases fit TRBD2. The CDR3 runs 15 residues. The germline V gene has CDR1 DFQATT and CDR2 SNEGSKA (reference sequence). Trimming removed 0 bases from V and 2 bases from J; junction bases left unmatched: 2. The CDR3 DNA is TGCAGTGCTAGAGAGACTAGCGGGGGCCCCTACGAGCAGTACTTC. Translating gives CSARETSGGPYEQYF.

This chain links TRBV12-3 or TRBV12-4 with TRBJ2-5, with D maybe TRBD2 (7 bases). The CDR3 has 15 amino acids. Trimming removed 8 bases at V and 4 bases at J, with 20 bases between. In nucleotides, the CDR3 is TGTGCCAGCCAGTCCGGGGGGCGATGGGGAGAGACCCAGTACTTC. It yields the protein CASQSGGRWGETQYF.

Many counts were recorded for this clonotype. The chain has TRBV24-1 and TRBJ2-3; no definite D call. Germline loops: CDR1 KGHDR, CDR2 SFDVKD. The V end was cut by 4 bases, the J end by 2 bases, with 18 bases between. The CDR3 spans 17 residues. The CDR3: CATSEARPYFLTDTQYF. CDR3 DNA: TGTGCCACCAGTGAAGCCAGACCCTACTTTCTCACAGATACGCAGTATTTT.

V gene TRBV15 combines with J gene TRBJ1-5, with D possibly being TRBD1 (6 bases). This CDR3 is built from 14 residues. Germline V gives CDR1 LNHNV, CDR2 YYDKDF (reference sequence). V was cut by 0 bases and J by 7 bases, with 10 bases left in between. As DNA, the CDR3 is TGTGCCACCAGCAGAGATCGCCAGGGGCAGCCCCAGCATTTT. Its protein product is CATSRDRQGQPQHF.

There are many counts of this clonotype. CDR3 DNA sequence: TGTGCCAGCAGCGTAGAGGGACACTCCACAGATACGCAGTATTTT. Its protein product is CASSVEGHSTDTQYF. J is TRBJ2-3 and V is TRBV9, with D tentatively TRBD1 (6 bases). V lost 0 bases to trimming and J lost 2 bases, with 10 bases between them. The CDR3 spans 15 residues. The germline V gene has CDR1 SGDLS and CDR2 YYNGEE.

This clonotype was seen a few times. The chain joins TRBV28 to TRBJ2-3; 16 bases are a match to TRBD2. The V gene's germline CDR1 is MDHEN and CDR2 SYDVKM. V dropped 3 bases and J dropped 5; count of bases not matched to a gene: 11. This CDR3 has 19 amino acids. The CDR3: CASSFLGLAGGPVGDTQYF. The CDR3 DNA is TGTGCCAGCAGTTTTCTGGGACTAGCGGGGGGGCCGGTTGGAGATACGCAGTATTTT.

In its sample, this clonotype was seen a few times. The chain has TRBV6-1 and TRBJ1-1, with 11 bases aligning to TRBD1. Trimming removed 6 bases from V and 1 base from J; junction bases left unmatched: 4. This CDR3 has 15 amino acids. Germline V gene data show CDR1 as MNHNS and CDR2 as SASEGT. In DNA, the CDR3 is TGTGCCAGCAGGGACAGGGGGCAAGGGAACACTGAAGCTTTCTTT. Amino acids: CASRDRGQGNTEAFF.

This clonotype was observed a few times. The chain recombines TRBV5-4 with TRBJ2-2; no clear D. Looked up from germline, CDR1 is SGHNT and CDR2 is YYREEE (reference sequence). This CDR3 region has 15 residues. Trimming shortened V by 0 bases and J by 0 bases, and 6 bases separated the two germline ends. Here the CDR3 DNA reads TGTGCCAGCAGCTTGGCCACCTCGAACACCGGGGAGCTGTTTTTT. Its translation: CASSLATSNTGELFF.

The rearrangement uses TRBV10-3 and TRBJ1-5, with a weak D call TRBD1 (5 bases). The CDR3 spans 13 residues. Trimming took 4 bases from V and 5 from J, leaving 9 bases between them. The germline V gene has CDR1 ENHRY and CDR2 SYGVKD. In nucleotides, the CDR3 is TGTGCCATCAGTGGTCCAGGGTATCAGCCCCAGCATTTT. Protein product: CAISGPGYQPQHF.

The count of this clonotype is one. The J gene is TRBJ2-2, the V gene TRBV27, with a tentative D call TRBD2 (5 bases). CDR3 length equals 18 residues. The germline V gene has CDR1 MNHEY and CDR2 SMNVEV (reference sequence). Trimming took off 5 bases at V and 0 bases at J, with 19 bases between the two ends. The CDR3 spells CASSGPYSSTANTGELFF. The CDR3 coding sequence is TGTGCCAGCAGTGGCCCTTATTCTAGCACTGCGAACACCGGGGAGCTGTTTTTT.

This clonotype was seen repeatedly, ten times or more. CDR3 loop: CAISTHPGTGDNEQFF. The DNA of the CDR3 is TGTGCCATCAGCACCCACCCCGGGACAGGGGACAATGAGCAGTTCTTC. This chain joins TRBV10-3 and TRBJ2-1, with TRBD1 identical over 10 bases. J gave up 5 bases and V 6 bases, and 10 bases lay outside the gene matches. The CDR3 covers 16 residues. The germline V gene encodes CDR1 ENHRY and CDR2 SYGVKD.

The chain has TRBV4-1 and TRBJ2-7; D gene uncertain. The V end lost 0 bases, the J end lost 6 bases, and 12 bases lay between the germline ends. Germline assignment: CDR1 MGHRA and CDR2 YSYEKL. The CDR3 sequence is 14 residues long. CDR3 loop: CASSQDPGGAEQYF. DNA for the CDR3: TGCGCCAGCAGCCAAGATCCCGGTGGTGCCGAGCAGTACTTC.

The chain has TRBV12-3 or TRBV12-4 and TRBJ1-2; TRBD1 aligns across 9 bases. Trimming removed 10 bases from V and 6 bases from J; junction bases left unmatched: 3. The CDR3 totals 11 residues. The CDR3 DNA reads TGTGCCACCCGGACAGGGGATGGCTACACCTTC. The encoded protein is CATRTGDGYTF.

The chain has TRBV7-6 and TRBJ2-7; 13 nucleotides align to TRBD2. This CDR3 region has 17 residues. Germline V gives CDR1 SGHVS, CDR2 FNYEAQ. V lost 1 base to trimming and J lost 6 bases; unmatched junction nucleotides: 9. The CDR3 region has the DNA TGTGCCAGCAGCTTAGATAGCCCGGGACTAGCGGGGATCGAGCAGTACTTC. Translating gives CASSLDSPGLAGIEQYF. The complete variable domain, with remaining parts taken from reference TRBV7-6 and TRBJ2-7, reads GAGVSQSPRYKVTKRGQDVALRCDPISGHVSLYWYRQALGQGPEFLTYFNYEAQQDKSGLPNDRFSAERPEGSISTLTIQRTEQRDSAMYRCASSLDSPGLAGIEQYFGPGTRLTVT.